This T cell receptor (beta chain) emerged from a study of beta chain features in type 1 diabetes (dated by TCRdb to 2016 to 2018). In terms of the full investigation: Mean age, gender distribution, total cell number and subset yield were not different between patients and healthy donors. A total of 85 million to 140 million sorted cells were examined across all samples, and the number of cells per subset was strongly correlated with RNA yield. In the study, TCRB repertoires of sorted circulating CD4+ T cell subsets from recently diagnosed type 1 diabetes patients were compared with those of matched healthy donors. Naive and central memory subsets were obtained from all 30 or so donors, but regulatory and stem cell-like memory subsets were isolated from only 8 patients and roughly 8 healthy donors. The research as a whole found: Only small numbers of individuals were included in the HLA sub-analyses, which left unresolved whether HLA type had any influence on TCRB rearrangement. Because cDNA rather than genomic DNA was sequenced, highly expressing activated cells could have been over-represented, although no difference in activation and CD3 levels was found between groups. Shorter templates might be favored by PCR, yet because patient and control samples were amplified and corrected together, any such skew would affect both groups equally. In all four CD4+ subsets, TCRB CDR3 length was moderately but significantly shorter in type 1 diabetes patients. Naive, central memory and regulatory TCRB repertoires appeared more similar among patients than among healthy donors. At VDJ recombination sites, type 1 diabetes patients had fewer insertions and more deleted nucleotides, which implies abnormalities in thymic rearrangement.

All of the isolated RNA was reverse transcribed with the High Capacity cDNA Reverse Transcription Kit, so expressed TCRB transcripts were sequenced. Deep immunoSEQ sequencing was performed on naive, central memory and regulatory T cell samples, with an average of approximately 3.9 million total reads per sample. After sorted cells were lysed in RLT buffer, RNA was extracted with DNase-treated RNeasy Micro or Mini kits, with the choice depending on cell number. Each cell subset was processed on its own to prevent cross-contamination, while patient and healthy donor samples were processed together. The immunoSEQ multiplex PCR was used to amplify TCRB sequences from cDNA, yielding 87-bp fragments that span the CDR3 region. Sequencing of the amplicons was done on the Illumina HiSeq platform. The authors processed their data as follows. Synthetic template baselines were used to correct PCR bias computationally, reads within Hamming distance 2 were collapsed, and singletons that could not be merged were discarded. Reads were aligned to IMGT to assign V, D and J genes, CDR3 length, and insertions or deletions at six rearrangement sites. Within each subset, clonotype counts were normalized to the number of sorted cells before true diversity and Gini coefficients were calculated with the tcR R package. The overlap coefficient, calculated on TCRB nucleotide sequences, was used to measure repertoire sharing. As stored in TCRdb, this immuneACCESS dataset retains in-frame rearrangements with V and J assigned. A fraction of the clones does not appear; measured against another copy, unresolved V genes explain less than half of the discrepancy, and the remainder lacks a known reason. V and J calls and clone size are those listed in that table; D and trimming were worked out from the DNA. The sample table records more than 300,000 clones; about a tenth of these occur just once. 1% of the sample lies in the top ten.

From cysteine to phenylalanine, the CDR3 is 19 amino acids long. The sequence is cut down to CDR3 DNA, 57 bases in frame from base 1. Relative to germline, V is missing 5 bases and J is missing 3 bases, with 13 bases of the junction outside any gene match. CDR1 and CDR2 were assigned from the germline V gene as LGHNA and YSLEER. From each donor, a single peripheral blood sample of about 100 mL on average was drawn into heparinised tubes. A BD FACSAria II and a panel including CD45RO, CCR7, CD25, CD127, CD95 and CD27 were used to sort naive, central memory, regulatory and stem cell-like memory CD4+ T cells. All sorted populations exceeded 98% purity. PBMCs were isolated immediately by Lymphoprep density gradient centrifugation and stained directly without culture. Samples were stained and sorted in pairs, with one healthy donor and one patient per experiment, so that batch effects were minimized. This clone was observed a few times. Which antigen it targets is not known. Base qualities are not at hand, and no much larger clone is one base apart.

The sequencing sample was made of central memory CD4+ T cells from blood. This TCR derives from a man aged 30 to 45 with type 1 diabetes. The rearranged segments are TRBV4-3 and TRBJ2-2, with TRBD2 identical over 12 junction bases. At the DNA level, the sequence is TGCGCCAGCAGCAGGGGACCTAGCGGGGGGGCGGAAGACACCGGGGAGCTGTTTTTT. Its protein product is CASSRGPSGGAEDTGELFF.